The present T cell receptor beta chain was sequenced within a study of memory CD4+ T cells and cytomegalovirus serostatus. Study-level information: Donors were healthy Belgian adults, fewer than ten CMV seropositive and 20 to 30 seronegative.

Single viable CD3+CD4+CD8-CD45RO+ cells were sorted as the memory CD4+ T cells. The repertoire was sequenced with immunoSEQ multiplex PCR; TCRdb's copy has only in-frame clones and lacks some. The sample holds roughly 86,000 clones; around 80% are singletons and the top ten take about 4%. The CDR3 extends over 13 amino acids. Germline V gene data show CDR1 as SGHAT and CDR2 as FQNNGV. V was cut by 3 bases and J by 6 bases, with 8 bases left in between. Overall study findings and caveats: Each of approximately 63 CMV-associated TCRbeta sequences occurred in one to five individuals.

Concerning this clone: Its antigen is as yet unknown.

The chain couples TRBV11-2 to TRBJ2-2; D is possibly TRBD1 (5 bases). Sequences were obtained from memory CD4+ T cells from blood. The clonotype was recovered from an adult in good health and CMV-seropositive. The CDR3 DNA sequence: TGTGCCAGCAGCTTTGCAGGGCCCGGGGAGCTGTTTTTT. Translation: CASSFAGPGELFF.